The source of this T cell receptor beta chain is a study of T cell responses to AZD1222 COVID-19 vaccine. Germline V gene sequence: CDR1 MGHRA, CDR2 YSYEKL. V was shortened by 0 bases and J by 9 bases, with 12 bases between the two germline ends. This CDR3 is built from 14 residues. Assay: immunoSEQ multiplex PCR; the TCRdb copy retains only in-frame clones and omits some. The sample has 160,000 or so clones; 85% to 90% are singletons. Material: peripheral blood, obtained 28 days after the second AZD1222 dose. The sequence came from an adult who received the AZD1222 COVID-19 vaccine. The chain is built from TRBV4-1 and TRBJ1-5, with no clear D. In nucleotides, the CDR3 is TGCGCCAGCAGCCAAGATGCCAGGACTTCGCCCCAGCATTTT. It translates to CASSQDARTSPQHF.